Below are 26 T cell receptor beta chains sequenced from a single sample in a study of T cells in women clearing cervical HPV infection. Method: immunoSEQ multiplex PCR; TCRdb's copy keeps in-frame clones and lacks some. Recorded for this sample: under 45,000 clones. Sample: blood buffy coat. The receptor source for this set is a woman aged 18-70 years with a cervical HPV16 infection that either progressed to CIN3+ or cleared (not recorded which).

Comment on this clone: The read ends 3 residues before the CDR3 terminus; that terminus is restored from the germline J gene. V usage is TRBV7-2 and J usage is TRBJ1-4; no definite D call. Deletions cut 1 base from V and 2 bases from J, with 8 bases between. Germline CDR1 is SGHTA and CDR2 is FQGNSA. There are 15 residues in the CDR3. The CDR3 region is CASSLVATTNEKLFF. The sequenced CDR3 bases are TGTGCCAGCAGCTTAGTCGCCACTACTAATGAAAAA.

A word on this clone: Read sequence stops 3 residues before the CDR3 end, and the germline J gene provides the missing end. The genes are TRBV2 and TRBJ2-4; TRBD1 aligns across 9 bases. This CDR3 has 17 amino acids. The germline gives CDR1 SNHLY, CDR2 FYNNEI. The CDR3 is CASRARDRVYSNQPQYF. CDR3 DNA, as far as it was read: TGTGCCAGCAGAGCCCGGGACAGGGTGTATAGCAATCAGCCT.

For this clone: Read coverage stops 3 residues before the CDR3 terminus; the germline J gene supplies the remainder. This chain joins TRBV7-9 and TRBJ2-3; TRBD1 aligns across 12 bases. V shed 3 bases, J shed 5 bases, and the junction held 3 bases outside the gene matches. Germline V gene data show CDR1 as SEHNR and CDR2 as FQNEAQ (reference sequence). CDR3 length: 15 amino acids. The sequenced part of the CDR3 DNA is TGTGCCAGCAGCTTGGGACAGGGGGCCGGAGATACG. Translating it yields CASSLGQGAGDT. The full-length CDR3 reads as CASSLGQGAGDTQYF.

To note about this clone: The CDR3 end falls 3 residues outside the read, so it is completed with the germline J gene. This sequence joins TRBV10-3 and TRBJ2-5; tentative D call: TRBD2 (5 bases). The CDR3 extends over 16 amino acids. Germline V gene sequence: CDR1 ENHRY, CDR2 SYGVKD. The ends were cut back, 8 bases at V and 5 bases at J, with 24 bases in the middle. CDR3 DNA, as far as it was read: TGTGCCATCGGTAACGGGGTAGGATTGTCGGACGAGACC. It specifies CAIGNGVGLSDET. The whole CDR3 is CAIGNGVGLSDETQYF.

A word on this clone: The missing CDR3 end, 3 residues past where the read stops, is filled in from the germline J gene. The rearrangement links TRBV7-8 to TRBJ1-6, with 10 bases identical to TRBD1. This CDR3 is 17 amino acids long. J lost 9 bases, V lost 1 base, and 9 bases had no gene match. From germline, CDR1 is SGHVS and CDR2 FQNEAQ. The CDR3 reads CASSLGTGTGVSSPLHF. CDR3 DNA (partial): TGTGCCAGCAGCTTAGGGACCGGGACAGGGGTCTCTTCACCC.

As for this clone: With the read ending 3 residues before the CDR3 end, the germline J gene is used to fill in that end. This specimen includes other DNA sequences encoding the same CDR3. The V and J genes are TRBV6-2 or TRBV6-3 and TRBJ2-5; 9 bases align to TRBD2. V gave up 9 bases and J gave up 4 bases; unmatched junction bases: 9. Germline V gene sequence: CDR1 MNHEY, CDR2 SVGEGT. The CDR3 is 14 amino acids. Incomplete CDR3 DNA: TGTGCCAGTCTAGCGGGATGGGGTCGAGAGACC. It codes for CASLAGWGRET. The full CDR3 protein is CASLAGWGRETQYF.

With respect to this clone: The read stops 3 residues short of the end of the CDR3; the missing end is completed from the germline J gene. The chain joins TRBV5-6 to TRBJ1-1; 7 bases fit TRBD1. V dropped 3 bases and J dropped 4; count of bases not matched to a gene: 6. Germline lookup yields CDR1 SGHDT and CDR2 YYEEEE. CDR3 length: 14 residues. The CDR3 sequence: CASSSDRRATEAFF. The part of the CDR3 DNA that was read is TGTGCCAGCAGCTCGGACAGGCGCGCCACTGAA. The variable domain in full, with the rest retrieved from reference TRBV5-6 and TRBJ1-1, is DAGVTQSPTHLIKTRGQQVTLRCSPKSGHDTVSWYQQALGQGPQFIFQYYEEEERQRGNFPDRFSGHQFPNYSSELNVNALLLGDSALYLCASSSDRRATEAFFGQGTRLTVV.

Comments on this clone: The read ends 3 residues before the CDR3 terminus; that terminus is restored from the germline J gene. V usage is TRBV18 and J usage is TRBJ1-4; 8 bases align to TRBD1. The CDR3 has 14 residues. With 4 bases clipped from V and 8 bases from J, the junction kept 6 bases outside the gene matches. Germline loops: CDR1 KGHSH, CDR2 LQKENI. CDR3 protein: CASSRTGLVEKLFF. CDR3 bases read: TGTGCCAGCTCACGGACAGGGCTGGTCGAAAAA.

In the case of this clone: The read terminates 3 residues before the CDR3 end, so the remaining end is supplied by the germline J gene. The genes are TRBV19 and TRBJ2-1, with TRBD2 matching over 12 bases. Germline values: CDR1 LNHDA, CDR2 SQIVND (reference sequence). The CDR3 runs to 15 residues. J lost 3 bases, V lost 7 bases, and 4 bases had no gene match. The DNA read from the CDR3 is TGTGCCAGTACCGCGACTAGCGGGGGCTACAATGAG. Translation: CASTATSGGYNE. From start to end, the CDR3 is CASTATSGGYNEQFF.

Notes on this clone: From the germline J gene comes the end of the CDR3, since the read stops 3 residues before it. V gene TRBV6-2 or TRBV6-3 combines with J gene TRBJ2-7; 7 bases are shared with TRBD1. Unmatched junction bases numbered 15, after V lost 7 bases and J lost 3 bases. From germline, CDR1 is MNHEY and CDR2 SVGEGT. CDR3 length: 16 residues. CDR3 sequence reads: CASIIRPGTADYEQYF. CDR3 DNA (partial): TGTGCCAGCATCATACGCCCCGGGACAGCCGACTACGAG.

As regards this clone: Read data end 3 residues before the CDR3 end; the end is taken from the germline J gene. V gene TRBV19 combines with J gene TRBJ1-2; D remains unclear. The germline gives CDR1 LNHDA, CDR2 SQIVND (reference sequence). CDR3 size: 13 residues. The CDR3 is CASSIRSAYDYTF. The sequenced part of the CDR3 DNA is TGTGCCAGTAGTATCCGCAGCGCGTACGAC. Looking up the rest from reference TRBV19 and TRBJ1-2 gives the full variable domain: DGGITQSPKYLFRKEGQNVTLSCEQNLNHDAMYWYRQDPGQGLRLIYYSQIVNDFQKGDIAEGYSVSREKKESFPLTVTSAQKNPTAFYLCASSIRSAYDYTFGSGTRLTVV.

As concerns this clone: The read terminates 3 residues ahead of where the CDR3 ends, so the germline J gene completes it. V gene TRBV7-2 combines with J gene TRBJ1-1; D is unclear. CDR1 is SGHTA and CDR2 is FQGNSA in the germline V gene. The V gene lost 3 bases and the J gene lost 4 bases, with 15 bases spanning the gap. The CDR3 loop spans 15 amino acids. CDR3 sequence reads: CASSFGPVLSTEAFF. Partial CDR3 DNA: TGTGCCAGCAGCTTTGGGCCGGTTCTAAGCACTGAA.

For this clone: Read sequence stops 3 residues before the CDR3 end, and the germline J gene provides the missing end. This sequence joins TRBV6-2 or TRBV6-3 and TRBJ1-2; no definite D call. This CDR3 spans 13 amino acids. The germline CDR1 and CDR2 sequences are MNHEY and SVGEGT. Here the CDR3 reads CASSSPEARGYTF. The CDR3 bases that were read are TGTGCCAGCAGTTCTCCCGAGGCACGCGGC.

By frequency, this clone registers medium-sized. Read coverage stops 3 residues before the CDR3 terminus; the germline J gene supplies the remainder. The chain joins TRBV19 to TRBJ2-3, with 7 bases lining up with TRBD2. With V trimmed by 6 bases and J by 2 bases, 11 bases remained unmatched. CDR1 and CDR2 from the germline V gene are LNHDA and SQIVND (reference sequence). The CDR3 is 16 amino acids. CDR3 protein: CASSPRERGFTDTQYF. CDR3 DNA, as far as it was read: TGTGCCAGTAGCCCTCGGGAGCGGGGATTCACAGATACG.

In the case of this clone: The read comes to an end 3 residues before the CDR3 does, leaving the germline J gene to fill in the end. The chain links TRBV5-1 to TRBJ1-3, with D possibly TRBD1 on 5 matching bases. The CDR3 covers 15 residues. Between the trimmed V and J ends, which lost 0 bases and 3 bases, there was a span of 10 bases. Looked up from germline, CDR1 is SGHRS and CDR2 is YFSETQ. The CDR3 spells CASSLADSHGNTIYF. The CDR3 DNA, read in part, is TGCGCCAGCAGCTTGGCCGACAGTCATGGAAACACC.

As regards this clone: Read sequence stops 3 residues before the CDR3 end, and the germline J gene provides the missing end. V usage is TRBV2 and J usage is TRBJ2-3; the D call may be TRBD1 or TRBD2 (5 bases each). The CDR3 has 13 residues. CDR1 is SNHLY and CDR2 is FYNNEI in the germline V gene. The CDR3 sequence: CASNDLRGETQYF. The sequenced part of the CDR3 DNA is TGTGCCAGCAATGACCTCAGAGGGGAGACG.

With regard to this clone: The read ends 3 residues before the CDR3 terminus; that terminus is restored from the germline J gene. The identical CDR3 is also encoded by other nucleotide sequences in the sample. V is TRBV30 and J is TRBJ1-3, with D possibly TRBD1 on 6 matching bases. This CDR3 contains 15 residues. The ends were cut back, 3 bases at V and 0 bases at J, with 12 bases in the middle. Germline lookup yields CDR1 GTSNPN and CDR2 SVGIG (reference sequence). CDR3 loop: CAWRRTGYSGNTIYF. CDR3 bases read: TGTGCCTGGAGGCGAACAGGGTACTCTGGAAACACC.

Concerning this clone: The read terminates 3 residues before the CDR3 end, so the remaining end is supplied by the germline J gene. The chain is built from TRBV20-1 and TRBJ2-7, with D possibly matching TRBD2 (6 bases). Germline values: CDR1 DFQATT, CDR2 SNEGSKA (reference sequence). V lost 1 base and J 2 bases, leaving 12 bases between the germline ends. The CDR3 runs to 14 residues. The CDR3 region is CSARGASVAYEQYF. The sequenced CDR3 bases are TGCAGTGCTAGAGGGGCTAGCGTCGCCTACGAG.

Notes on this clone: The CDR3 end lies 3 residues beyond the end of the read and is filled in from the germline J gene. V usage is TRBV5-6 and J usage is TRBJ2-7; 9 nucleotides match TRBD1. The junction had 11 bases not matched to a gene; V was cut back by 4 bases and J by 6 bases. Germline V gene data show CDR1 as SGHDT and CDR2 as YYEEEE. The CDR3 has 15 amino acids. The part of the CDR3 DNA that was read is TGTGCCAGCAGCCCAACCGGGACAGGGAGGGGCGAG. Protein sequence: CASSPTGTGRGE. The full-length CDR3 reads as CASSPTGTGRGEQYF.

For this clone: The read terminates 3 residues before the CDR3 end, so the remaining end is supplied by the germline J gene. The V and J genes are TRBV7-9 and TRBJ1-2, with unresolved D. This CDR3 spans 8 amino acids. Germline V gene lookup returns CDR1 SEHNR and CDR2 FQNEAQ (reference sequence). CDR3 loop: CASSLYTF. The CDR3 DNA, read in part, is TGTGCCAGCAGCCTC. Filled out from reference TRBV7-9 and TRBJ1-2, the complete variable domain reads DTGVSQNPRHKITKRGQNVTFRCDPISEHNRLYWYRQTLGQGPEFLTYFQNEAQLEKSRLLSDRFSAERPKGSFSTLEIQRTEQGDSAMYLCASSLYTFGSGTRLTVV.

The DNA read from the CDR3 is TGTGCCAGCAGTGGACTAGGGCACACCGGGGAG. Translating gives CASSGLGHTGE. The full CDR3 protein reads CASSGLGHTGELFF. The chain carries TRBV6-1 and TRBJ2-2, with D possibly TRBD2 on 6 matching bases. The read stops 3 residues short of the end of the CDR3; the missing end is completed from the germline J gene. Germline V lookup: CDR1 MNHNS, CDR2 SASEGT. The CDR3 has 14 residues. Trimming took 4 bases from V and 3 from J, leaving 9 bases between them.

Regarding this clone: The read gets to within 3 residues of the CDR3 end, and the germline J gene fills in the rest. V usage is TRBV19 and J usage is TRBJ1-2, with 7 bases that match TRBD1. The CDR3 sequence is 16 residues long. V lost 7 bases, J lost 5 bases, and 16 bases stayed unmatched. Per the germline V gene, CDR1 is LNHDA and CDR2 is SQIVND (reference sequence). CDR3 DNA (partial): TGTGCCAGTACCTTCACCCGGGGAACAGGGGCATATGGC. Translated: CASTFTRGTGAYG. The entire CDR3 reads CASTFTRGTGAYGYTF.

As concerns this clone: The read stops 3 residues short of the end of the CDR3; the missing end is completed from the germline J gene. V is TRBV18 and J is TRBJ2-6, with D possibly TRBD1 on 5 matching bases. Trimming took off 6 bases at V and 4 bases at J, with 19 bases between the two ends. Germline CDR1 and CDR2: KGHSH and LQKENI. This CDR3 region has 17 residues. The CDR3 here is CASSLWAGLEGANVLTF. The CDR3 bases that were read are TGTGCCAGCTCCCTGTGGGCAGGGTTGGAAGGGGCCAACGTC.

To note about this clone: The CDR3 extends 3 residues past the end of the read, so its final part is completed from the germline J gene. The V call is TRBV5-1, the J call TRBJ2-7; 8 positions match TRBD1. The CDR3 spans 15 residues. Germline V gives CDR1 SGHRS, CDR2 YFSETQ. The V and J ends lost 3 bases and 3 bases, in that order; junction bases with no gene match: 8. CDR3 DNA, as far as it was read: TGCGCCAGCAGCTCCGGGACAGGCATTTTCTACGAG. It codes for CASSSGTGIFYE. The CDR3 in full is CASSSGTGIFYEQYF.

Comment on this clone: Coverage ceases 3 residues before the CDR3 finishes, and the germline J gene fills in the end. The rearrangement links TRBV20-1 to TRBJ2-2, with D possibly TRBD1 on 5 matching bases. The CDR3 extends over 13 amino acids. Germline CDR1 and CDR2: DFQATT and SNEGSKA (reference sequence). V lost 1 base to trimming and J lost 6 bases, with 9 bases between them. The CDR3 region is CSARAQVPGELFF. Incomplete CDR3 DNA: TGCAGTGCTAGAGCACAGGTCCCCGGGGAG.

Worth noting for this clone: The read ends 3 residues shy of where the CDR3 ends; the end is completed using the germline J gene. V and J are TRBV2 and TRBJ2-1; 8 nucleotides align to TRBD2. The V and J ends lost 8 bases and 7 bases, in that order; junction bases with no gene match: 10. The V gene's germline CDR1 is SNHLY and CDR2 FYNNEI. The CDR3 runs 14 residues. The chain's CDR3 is CASVSGSRRNEQFF. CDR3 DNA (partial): TGTGCCAGCGTCAGCGGGAGTAGGAGGAATGAG.